This TCR beta chain was found in a study of cytomegalovirus exposure and HLA in healthy donors. The PCR had 60 Vbeta and 13 Jbeta primers. This table comes from immunoSEQ multiplex PCR, and its TCRdb copy is limited to in-frame clones, with some not included. This table holds around 150,000 clones, approximately 72% found once. The sequenced sample consisted of PBMCs. This TCR derives from a female donor in good health and CMV-seronegative.

CDR3 nucleotide sequence: TGTGCCAGTAGTATGGGTGTTGGGGAGAGCGGGGAGCTGTTTTTT. It yields the protein CASSMGVGESGELFF. V usage is TRBV19 and J usage is TRBJ2-2; tentatively, D is TRBD2 (5 bases). Germline CDR1 and CDR2: LNHDA and SQIVND (reference sequence). V shed 3 bases and J shed 7 bases, with 15 bases lying between them. The CDR3 contains 15 residues.